This T cell receptor (beta chain) was captured in a study of T cells in localized non-small cell lung cancer. Study findings and constraints: Longer overall survival was seen with higher T cell density measured in blood. The appearance of a median 57 of the top 100 tumor clones was seen in adjacent lung. Heterogeneity remains possible, as sequencing covered one tumor region only.

This clone has only one observation. No antigen is known for it. Sequenced by immunoSEQ multiplex PCR; TCRdb stores in-frame clones only, minus some. The sample shows over 30,000 clones, 86% of them seen only once. The CDR3 consists of 15 residues. From germline, CDR1 is LGHNA and CDR2 YNFKEQ. J was trimmed by 6 bases and V by 3 bases; bases with no gene match: 3. The chain recombines TRBV4-2 with TRBJ2-3, with 13 bases aligning to TRBD2. The material was peripheral blood mononuclear cells, obtained before any cancer treatment. The sequence derives from a male donor aged 60 or over with stage II lung adenocarcinoma. CDR3 region: CASSQGLAGTDTQYF. CDR3 DNA sequence: TGTGCCAGCAGCCAGGGACTAGCGGGAACCGATACGCAGTATTTT.